This T cell receptor beta chain was profiled in a study of beta chain features in type 1 diabetes. Findings and caveats of the study: In every one of the four CD4+ subsets, TCRB CDR3s were moderately but significantly shorter in Type 1 diabetes patients. Any role of HLA type in TCRB rearrangement remained unresolved here. In type 1 diabetes patients, VDJ junctions had fewer insertions; deletions at these junctions were more frequent.

Trimming cost V 8 bases and J 1 base, with 15 bases left between them. Per the germline V gene, CDR1 is MDHEN and CDR2 is SYDVKM. The length of the CDR3 is 15 residues. A remark on this clone: Antigen unknown.

Every bit of the isolated RNA underwent reverse transcription, so sequencing read expressed TCRB transcripts. Assay: immunoSEQ multiplex PCR; the TCRdb copy retains only in-frame clones and omits some. Of 500,000 to 650,000 clones in the sample, around an eighth are singletons; the top ten hold 0.09% to 0.15%. The V gene is TRBV28, the J gene TRBJ1-3, with TRBD1 as a possible D gene (5 bases). The sequence came from a man younger than 45 with type 1 diabetes. The sequenced sample consisted of naive CD4+ T cells from blood. The CDR3 protein is CASSSGAQSGNTIYF. The CDR3 DNA reads TGTGCCAGCTCCTCCGGGGCTCAATCTGGAAACACCATATATTTT.